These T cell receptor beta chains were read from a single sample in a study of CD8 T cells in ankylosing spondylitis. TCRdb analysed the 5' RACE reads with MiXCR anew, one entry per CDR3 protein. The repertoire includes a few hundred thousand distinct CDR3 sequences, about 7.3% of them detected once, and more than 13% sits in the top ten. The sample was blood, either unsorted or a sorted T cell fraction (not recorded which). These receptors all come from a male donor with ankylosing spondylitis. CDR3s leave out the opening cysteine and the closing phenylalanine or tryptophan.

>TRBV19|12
ASSGQDRYYGYT
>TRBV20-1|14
SASFNSGRPGETQY
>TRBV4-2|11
ASSQPEEGGYT
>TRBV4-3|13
ASSPDRGVPYEQY
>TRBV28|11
ASSYGTSGREY
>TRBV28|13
ASNVGTRERETQY
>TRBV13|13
ASSLGWSGTDTQY
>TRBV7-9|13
ASSLRAGTYYGYT
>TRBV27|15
ASSRLAGGASTDTQY
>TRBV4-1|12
ASSLRDGDNEQF
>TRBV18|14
ASSPAGTGFAYEQY
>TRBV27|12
ASSLNFMNTEAF
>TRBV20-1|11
SATGALTDTQY
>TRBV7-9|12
ASSLDSPGNEQY
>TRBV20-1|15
SARGGGREVLSDTQY
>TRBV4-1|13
ASSQQGQQNYEHY
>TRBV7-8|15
ASSLPLDRVDAGELF
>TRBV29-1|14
SVEGIVGISYNEQF
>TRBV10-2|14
ASSVLAGPGGSGYT
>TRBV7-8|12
ASSPGGGADIQY
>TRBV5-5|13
ASSDLEGLADTQY
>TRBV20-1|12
SARGPTGTTEAF
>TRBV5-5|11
AMGPGLLYEQY
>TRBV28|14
ASRHNYRTVTDTQY
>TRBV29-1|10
SVRDGLREQY
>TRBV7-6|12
ASSLAMGNQPQH
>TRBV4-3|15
ASSHGTGQGWNTEAF
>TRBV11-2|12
ASSLIRASGEQY
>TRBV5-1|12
ASSSGQSFYGYT
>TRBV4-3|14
ASSQSARVEGEKLF
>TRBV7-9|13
ASSSPLGRWETQY
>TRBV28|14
ASTPSPIGLRSPLH
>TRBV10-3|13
AISLKAGQGGEQY
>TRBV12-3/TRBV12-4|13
ASSFLAGANEKLF
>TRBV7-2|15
ASSLVSVWGAKNIQY
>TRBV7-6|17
ASSSSDLGQGRSDTEAF
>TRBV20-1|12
SARDLTEISPLH
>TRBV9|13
ASSVDGGTGNTIY
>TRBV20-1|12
SARSRDRGYEQY
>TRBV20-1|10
SARASSYEQY
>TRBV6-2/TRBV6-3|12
ASSYIVRTDTQY